Below, 17 T cell receptor beta chains from the same sample are listed, as sequenced in a study of T cells in Graves' hyperthyroidism and ophthalmopathy. TCR beta CDR3 region amplification was performed from RNA transcripts. An initial round of RT-PCR targeting the TCR CDR3 relied on the HTBI primer set. One entry per CDR3 protein, called by TCRdb with MiXCR from the multiplex PCR reads. Found here are about 570,000 distinct CDR3 sequences, 14% of them singletons; the top ten hold approximately 15%. The sample was blood. These receptors were taken from a middle-aged woman with Graves' hyperthyroidism.

In its sample, this clonotype was seen many times. The gene calls are TRBV28 and TRBJ2-7, with 9 bases lining up with TRBD2. Germline V gives CDR1 MDHEN, CDR2 SYDVKM. The trim removed 2 bases at V and 3 bases at J, leaving 5 bases unmatched. The CDR3 is made up of 15 amino acids. CDR3 sequence: CASSLGVAGVYEQYF. The CDR3 nucleotides read TGTGCCAGCAGTTTAGGAGTAGCGGGAGTCTACGAGCAGTACTTC. Based on the CDR3 plus reference TRBV28 and TRBJ2-7, the full variable domain is DVKVTQSSRYLVKRTGEKVFLECVQDMDHENMFWYRQDPGLGLRLIYFSYDVKMKEKGDIPEGYSVSREKKERFSLILESASTNQTSMYLCASSLGVAGVYEQYFGPGTRLTVT.

This clonotype was seen only a few times. The gene calls are TRBV27 and TRBJ2-7; 8 bases align to TRBD2. V lost 2 bases to trimming and J lost 1 base; unmatched junction nucleotides: 4. Germline CDR1 reads MNHEY; CDR2 reads SMNVEV (reference sequence). CDR3 size: 15 residues. For the CDR3, the DNA is TGTGCCAGCAGTTTACGGGGGGGTTTGTCCTACGAGCAGTACTTC. This translates into CASSLRGGLSYEQYF.

V and J are TRBV4-1 and TRBJ2-7, with 15 nucleotides matching TRBD2. The CDR3 extends over 18 amino acids. Looked up from germline, CDR1 is MGHRA and CDR2 is YSYEKL. V trimming: 3 bases; J trimming: 3 bases; junction bases outside the gene matches: 9. This CDR3 reads CASSHDVGTSGRNYEQYF. As DNA, the CDR3 is TGCGCCAGCAGCCACGACGTTGGGACTAGCGGGAGGAACTACGAGCAGTACTTC.

This sequence joins TRBV4-1 and TRBJ2-7; 14 nucleotides agree with TRBD2. This CDR3 has 16 amino acids. CDR1 is MGHRA, CDR2 YSYEKL, per germline. The V segment lost 2 bases and the J segment 7 bases; nucleotides outside the gene matches: 7. CDR3 in amino acids: CASSQSGLAGDWEQYF. The CDR3 nucleotides read TGCGCCAGCAGCCAATCGGGACTAGCGGGAGATTGGGAGCAGTACTTC.

Comments on this clonotype: A much larger clone lies one base from this, so it may be a read error. The CDR3 does not close with the conserved phenylalanine or tryptophan, likely indicating a read error. The rearrangement links TRBV28 to TRBJ2-1; D not certain. Trimming pared 1 base from V and 0 bases from J, leaving 7 bases between. Germline V gene data show CDR1 as MDHEN and CDR2 as SYDVKM. This CDR3 comprises 15 residues. The chain's CDR3 is CASSLLVGSYNEQFL. For the CDR3, the DNA is TGTGCCAGCAGTTTATTAGTAGGCTCCTACAATGAGCAGTTCCTC.

This clonotype was seen many times. For the CDR3, the DNA is TGTGCCAGCAGCCCCGTCACAGTGCCCTACGAGCAGTACTTC. Protein: CASSPVTVPYEQYF. The chain carries TRBV11-2 and TRBJ2-7, with no clear D. CDR1 is SGHAT, CDR2 FQNNGV, per germline. This CDR3 comprises 14 residues. The ends were cut back, 5 bases at V and 2 bases at J, with 13 bases in the middle.

This clonotype has ten or more counts. V usage is TRBV28 and J usage is TRBJ2-1; D is unclear. The V gene lost 3 bases and the J gene lost 9 bases, with 9 bases spanning the gap. The germline V gene encodes CDR1 MDHEN and CDR2 SYDVKM. CDR3 size: 12 residues. The chain's CDR3 is CASSLAGSEQFF. The CDR3, as DNA: TGTGCCAGCAGTTTGGCAGGAAGTGAGCAGTTCTTC.

This clonotype was counted at least ten times. J is TRBJ2-7 and V is TRBV7-2; a possible D gene is TRBD2 (7 bases). The CDR3 covers 14 residues. Germline V lookup: CDR1 SGHTA, CDR2 FQGNSA. Trimming took off 5 bases at V and 2 bases at J, with 13 bases between the two ends. The CDR3 spells CASSPGEGAYEQYF. The CDR3 DNA is TGTGCCAGCAGCCCGGGGGAGGGGGCCTACGAGCAGTACTTC.

In this sample, this clonotype turned up a few times. The rearrangement links TRBV20-1 to TRBJ1-4, with D unresolved. Germline CDR1 is DFQATT and CDR2 is SNEGSKA (reference sequence). The CDR3 is 13 residues long. Trimming left V 3 bases short and J 5 bases short, with 10 bases between. Here the CDR3 DNA reads TGCAGTGCTAGTCCCCAGGCCAATGAAAAACTGTTTTTT. It specifies CSASPQANEKLFF.

Many counts were recorded for this clonotype. This chain joins TRBV2 and TRBJ2-3, with D perhaps given as TRBD1 or TRBD2 (5 bases each). This CDR3 spans 13 amino acids. The V and J ends lost 4 bases and 7 bases respectively, with 12 bases between them. Germline assignment: CDR1 SNHLY and CDR2 FYNNEI. The CDR3 sequence is CASSGGMYYTQYF. Written as DNA, the CDR3 is TGTGCCAGCAGTGGGGGGATGTATTATACGCAGTATTTT.

A few counts support this clonotype. The J gene is TRBJ2-5, the V gene TRBV5-1; maybe TRBD1 (5 bases). CDR1 SGHRS and CDR2 YFSETQ come from the germline V gene. The CDR3 sequence is 14 residues long. Trimming pared 4 bases from V and 4 bases from J, leaving 14 bases between. The CDR3 is CASSQGQAGETQYF. CDR3 nucleotide sequence: TGCGCCAGCAGCCAGGGCCAGGCTGGAGAGACCCAGTACTTC.

This clonotype appeared many times. The chain is built from TRBV18 and TRBJ2-1, with a possible D match to TRBD1 (6 bases). The V gene's germline CDR1 is KGHSH and CDR2 LQKENI. Trimming shortened V by 10 bases and J by 7 bases, and 20 bases separated the two germline ends. This CDR3 has 14 amino acids. The chain's CDR3 is CATTQVPGANEQFF. In nucleotides, the CDR3 is TGTGCCACCACTCAGGTCCCAGGGGCTAATGAGCAGTTCTTC.

The chain employs TRBV6-4 and TRBJ2-5; D might be TRBD2 (5 bases). CDR1 and CDR2 from the germline V gene are MRHNA and SNTAGT. The CDR3 is 13 amino acids. V was shortened by 5 bases and J by 7 bases, with 14 bases between the two germline ends. CDR3: CASSYGGEGTQYF. Here the CDR3 DNA reads TGTGCCAGCAGTTACGGCGGTGAGGGGACCCAGTACTTC.

This clonotype showed up many times. The rearrangement links TRBV28 to TRBJ2-1; D is uncertain. The CDR3 extends over 17 amino acids. Trimming removed 6 bases at V and 9 bases at J, with 27 bases between. The germline gives CDR1 MDHEN, CDR2 SYDVKM. In DNA form, the CDR3 reads TGTGCCAGCAGCTCGGGTCTCAAAGCGTTCCGACACGGTGAGCAGTTCTTC. Translated: CASSSGLKAFRHGEQFF. The complete variable domain, with remaining parts taken from reference TRBV28 and TRBJ2-1, reads DVKVTQSSRYLVKRTGEKVFLECVQDMDHENMFWYRQDPGLGLRLIYFSYDVKMKEKGDIPEGYSVSREKKERFSLILESASTNQTSMYLCASSSGLKAFRHGEQFFGPGTRLTVL.

There are many counts of this clonotype. This chain connects TRBV2 to TRBJ2-7; perhaps TRBD1 as D (6 bases). This CDR3 contains 14 residues. The V gene lost 2 bases and the J gene lost 3 bases, with 11 bases spanning the gap. Germline assignment: CDR1 SNHLY and CDR2 FYNNEI. The CDR3 DNA reads TGTGCCAGCAGTGAAAACAGGGTGTTCTACGAGCAGTACTTC. Its protein is CASSENRVFYEQYF.

The gene calls are TRBV5-5 and TRBJ2-7; no definite D call. Deletions cut 0 bases from V and 3 bases from J, with 10 bases between. The CDR3 sequence is 14 residues long. Germline V gene lookup returns CDR1 SGHKS and CDR2 YYEKEE (reference sequence). The chain's CDR3 is CASSLARPGYEQYF. In nucleotides, the CDR3 is TGTGCCAGCAGCTTGGCCCGACCGGGCTACGAGCAGTACTTC.

This clonotype was picked up many times. The V and J genes are TRBV20-1 and TRBJ2-7; D is possibly TRBD2 (5 bases). Germline loops: CDR1 DFQATT, CDR2 SNEGSKA (reference sequence). The CDR3 extends over 13 amino acids. The V and J ends lost 6 bases and 3 bases respectively, with 15 bases between them. The CDR3 DNA reads as TGCAGTGCCCGGGGTGGTGTGGACTACGAGCAGTACTTC. It yields the protein CSARGGVDYEQYF.